Sequencing of this TCR beta chain was carried out in a study of control samples from healthy donors and cancer patients. The table came from immunoSEQ multiplex PCR; TCRdb's copy has only in-frame clones and leaves some out. This sample has more than 85,000 clones, with around 87% found just once. This clone was seen only once. Trimming stripped 1 base from V and 0 bases from J, with 13 bases between. The V gene's germline CDR1 is SEHNR and CDR2 FQNEAQ (reference sequence). CDR3 length equals 17 residues. This chain uses TRBV7-9 with TRBJ2-4; the D is unclear. What was sequenced was PBMCs. This TCR derives from a woman aged 60-75 years with lung cancer. The CDR3 loop reads CASSLDTDLLAKNIQYF. CDR3 nucleotide sequence: TGTGCCAGCAGCTTAGATACAGACCTGCTAGCCAAAAACATTCAGTACTTC.